This T cell receptor (beta chain) appears in the sequencing data of a study of blood T cell repertoires in COVID-19. Study in general: T cells, B-cell-depleted T cells, or PBMCs supplied cDNA or gDNA.

J lost 1 base, V lost 6 bases, and 1 base had no gene match. This CDR3 comprises 15 residues. Germline assignment: CDR1 MNHEY and CDR2 SMNVEV (reference sequence). Measured with immunoSEQ multiplex PCR; TCRdb has only the in-frame clones, and not every one. Of more than 55,000 clones in the sample, 88% were seen once. This chain links TRBV27 with TRBJ1-6, with 9 bases fitting TRBD1. This clonotype was sampled from a man aged 60 to 69 with acute or convalescent COVID-19. The material sequenced was peripheral blood. In nucleotides, the CDR3 is TGTGCCAGCAGGGACAGGGGTTCCTATAATTCACCCCTCCACTTT. Its translation: CASRDRGSYNSPLHF.